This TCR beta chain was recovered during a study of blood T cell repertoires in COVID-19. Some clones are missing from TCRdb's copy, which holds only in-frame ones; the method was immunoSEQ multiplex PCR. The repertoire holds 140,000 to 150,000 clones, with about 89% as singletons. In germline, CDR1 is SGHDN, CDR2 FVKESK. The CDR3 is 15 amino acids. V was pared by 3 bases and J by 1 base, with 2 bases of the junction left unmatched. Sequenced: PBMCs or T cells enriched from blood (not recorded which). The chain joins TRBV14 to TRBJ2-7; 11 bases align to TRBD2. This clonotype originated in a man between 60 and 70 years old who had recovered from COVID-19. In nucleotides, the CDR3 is TGTGCCAGCAGCCAGAGACTAGCGGGGTCCTACGAGCAGTACTTC. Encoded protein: CASSQRLAGSYEQYF.